Below, 23 T cell receptor beta chains from the same sample are listed, as sequenced in a study of CD8 T cells in ankylosing spondylitis. Notes on the study in general: In ankylosing spondylitis blood, a motif of roughly 8 highly homologous TCR beta variants appeared characteristic.

Their antigens are not known. TCRdb re-called the 5' RACE reads with MiXCR, one entry per CDR3 protein. The repertoire has a few hundred thousand distinct CDR3 sequences, roughly 8% of them found once; the top ten carry about 14%. Sequencing was done on a sample of blood, either unsorted or a sorted T cell fraction (not recorded which). These receptors came from a male donor with ankylosing spondylitis.

This clonotype was seen only a few times. This rearrangement joins TRBV20-1 to TRBJ2-3; D unclear. The V gene's germline CDR1 is DFQATT and CDR2 SNEGSKA (reference sequence). Deletions cut 3 bases from V and 5 bases from J, with 9 bases between. This CDR3 has 12 amino acids. CDR3 coding DNA: TGCAGTGCTAGTCCCTCGCAAGATACGCAGTATTTT. It encodes CSASPSQDTQYF.

Only a few counts were recorded for this clonotype. The gene calls are TRBV7-6 and TRBJ1-1; D is possibly TRBD1 (6 bases). V was shortened by 1 base and J by 8 bases, with 17 bases between the two germline ends. Germline-derived CDR1 and CDR2 are SGHVS and FNYEAQ. The CDR3 extends over 15 amino acids. CDR3 coding DNA: TGTGCCAGCAGCTTAGGTGGGGGGCTCACCATAGAAGCTTTCTTT. The encoded protein is CASSLGGGLTIEAFF.

This clonotype has just a few counts. The rearrangement links TRBV29-1 to TRBJ1-2; D gene uncertain. The CDR3 totals 10 residues. In germline, CDR1 is SQVTM, CDR2 ANQGSEA. Trimming shortened V by 5 bases and J by 8 bases, and 9 bases separated the two germline ends. The CDR3 coding sequence is TGCAGCGTTTGGTCCAGCGGCTACACCTTC. Translation gives CSVWSSGYTF. The full variable domain, with the rest looked up from reference TRBV29-1 and TRBJ1-2, is SAVISQKPSRDICQRGTSLTIQCQVDSQVTMMFWYRQQPGQSLTLIATANQGSEATYESGFVIDKFPISRPNLTFSTLTVSNMSPEDSSIYLCSVWSSGYTFGSGTRLTVV.

This clonotype was counted many times. V is TRBV30 and J is TRBJ1-5; D unclear. The CDR3 extends over 13 amino acids. V was shortened by 3 bases and J by 0 bases, with 6 bases between the two germline ends. Germline CDR1 and CDR2: GTSNPN and SVGIG (reference sequence). DNA for the CDR3: TGTGCCTGGAGGGCAGATAGCAATCAGCCCCAGCATTTT. This codes for CAWRADSNQPQHF.

This clonotype occurred a few times. The chain combines TRBV6-2 or TRBV6-3 with TRBJ2-1; 7 bases agree with TRBD1. With V trimmed by 7 bases and J by 2 bases, 11 bases remained unmatched. Germline-derived CDR1 and CDR2 are MNHEY and SVGEGT. The CDR3 has 16 residues. CDR3 sequence (DNA): TGTGCCAGCATTGACCCAGGGGGTAGGGCCTACAATGAGCAGTTCTTC. Residues: CASIDPGGRAYNEQFF.

The J gene is TRBJ2-7, the V gene TRBV11-2, with 10 nucleotides matching TRBD1. This CDR3 has 16 amino acids. Germline loops: CDR1 SGHAT, CDR2 FQNNGV. V was clipped by 5 bases and J by 2 bases; unmatched bases: 9. The CDR3 region has the DNA TGTGCCAGCAGCCCGACATCCGGGACAGGGGCCTACGAGCAGTACTTC. This codes for CASSPTSGTGAYEQYF.

This clonotype was recorded many times. The rearrangement joins TRBV29-1 to TRBJ2-1; D ambiguous. This CDR3 is 13 amino acids long. V lost 4 bases to trimming and J lost 2 bases, with 9 bases between them. The germline V gene encodes CDR1 SQVTM and CDR2 ANQGSEA. The DNA of the CDR3 is TGCAGCGTTGGCCTAGTTCCCTACAATGAGCAGTTCTTC. It specifies CSVGLVPYNEQFF.

In this sample, this clonotype turned up many times. V usage is TRBV28 and J usage is TRBJ2-3; 7 bases map to TRBD2. After removal of 4 bases from V and 10 bases from J, the junction contained 11 bases not matched to a gene. Germline-derived CDR1 and CDR2 are MDHEN and SYDVKM. The CDR3 runs 14 residues. The CDR3 here is CASSSGLSPLSQYF. The CDR3 nucleotides read TGTGCCAGCAGTTCGGGACTAAGCCCATTGTCGCAGTATTTT.

This clonotype was recorded at least ten times. The chain has TRBV7-2 and TRBJ1-1, with D unresolved. There are 15 residues in the CDR3. V gave up 1 base and J gave up 1 base, with 10 bases separating them. CDR1 and CDR2 from the germline V gene are SGHTA and FQGNSA. The chain's CDR3 is CASSLGGLPNTEAFF. The CDR3 DNA sequence: TGTGCCAGCAGCTTAGGAGGGTTACCGAACACTGAAGCTTTCTTT.

This clonotype was counted at least ten times. V and J are TRBV6-5 and TRBJ1-1; D call uncertain. The germline V and J ends were trimmed by 2 bases and 1 base, with 11 bases remaining between them. The CDR3 is made up of 15 amino acids. Germline values: CDR1 MNHEY, CDR2 SVGAGI. The CDR3 here is CASSYEFRTNTEAFF. CDR3 sequence (DNA): TGTGCCAGCAGTTACGAGTTCAGGACGAACACTGAAGCTTTCTTT.

This clonotype occurred a few times. The V gene is TRBV7-3, the J gene TRBJ1-1, with TRBD1 matching over 8 bases. The CDR3 covers 17 residues. The V gene's germline CDR1 is SGHTA and CDR2 FQGTGA. J was trimmed by 2 bases and V by 0 bases; bases with no gene match: 8. The CDR3 loop reads CASSLTGDRRINTEAFF. The CDR3 DNA sequence: TGTGCCAGCAGCTTAACAGGGGACAGGAGAATAAACACTGAAGCTTTCTTT.

The J gene is TRBJ2-1, the V gene TRBV28; 11 bases agree with TRBD2. The CDR3 contains 21 residues. Germline values: CDR1 MDHEN, CDR2 SYDVKM. V shed 5 bases and J 0 bases; nucleotides not matched to a gene: 18. The CDR3 loop reads CASSPVAGTSGQYSSYNEQFF. The CDR3 DNA reads as TGTGCCAGCAGTCCTGTAGCCGGGACTAGCGGTCAATATAGCTCCTACAATGAGCAGTTCTTC.

This clonotype was found a few times. V is TRBV24-1 and J is TRBJ2-5; D gene ambiguous. Trimming took off 2 bases at V and 4 bases at J, with 10 bases between the two ends. Germline CDR1 reads KGHDR; CDR2 reads SFDVKD. This CDR3 spans 14 amino acids. The CDR3, as DNA: TGTGCCACCAGTGATTCCCGGACGCTAGAGACCCAGTACTTC. It specifies CATSDSRTLETQYF.

The J gene is TRBJ2-5, the V gene TRBV29-1; maybe TRBD2 (6 bases). CDR1 and CDR2 from the germline V gene are SQVTM and ANQGSEA. With 7 bases removed from V and 4 bases from J, the gap between germline ends came to 13 bases. The CDR3 consists of 12 residues. CDR3 DNA sequence: TGCAGCGAAGGAGGGTTGGGAGAGACCCAGTACTTC. This encodes CSEGGLGETQYF.

This clonotype has at least ten counts. The chain combines TRBV7-2 with TRBJ2-7, with TRBD2 matching over 12 bases. Losses at the gene ends were 8 bases for V and 1 base for J; bases not matched to a gene: 3. CDR3 size: 14 residues. Germline V gene sequence: CDR1 SGHTA, CDR2 FQGNSA. This chain's CDR3 is CASSLAGGSYEQYF. The CDR3 DNA reads as TGTGCCAGCTCCCTAGCGGGGGGGTCCTACGAGCAGTACTTC.

This clonotype was seen only a few times. The chain carries TRBV18 and TRBJ2-7, with TRBD1 as a possible D gene (5 bases). V lost 1 base and J lost 0, with 7 bases in between. CDR1 and CDR2 (germline): KGHSH, LQKENI. The CDR3 sequence is 14 residues long. In nucleotides, the CDR3 is TGTGCCAGCTCACCACAACAGGACTCCTACGAGCAGTACTTC. The encoded protein is CASSPQQDSYEQYF.

This clonotype was picked up many times. The V and J genes are TRBV20-1 and TRBJ1-2; D not resolved. The CDR3 consists of 13 residues. The V and J ends lost 4 bases and 8 bases respectively, with 17 bases between them. CDR1 and CDR2 from the germline V gene are DFQATT and SNEGSKA (reference sequence). CDR3 residues: CSANTRSEGGYTF. The CDR3 DNA reads as TGCAGTGCTAATACCCGCAGTGAAGGGGGCTACACCTTC.

In this sample, this clonotype turned up a few times. This sequence joins TRBV12-3 or TRBV12-4 and TRBJ2-2; 7 nucleotides align to TRBD2. V was pared by 6 bases and J by 5 bases, with 18 bases of the junction left unmatched. This CDR3 is built from 18 residues. The CDR3 coding sequence is TGTGCCAGCAGCCACCCCCTCGGGTGGGAGGGCCGGACCGGGGAGCTGTTTTTT. Its protein product is CASSHPLGWEGRTGELFF.

A few counts support this clonotype. The chain uses TRBV7-3 and TRBJ1-2, with 8 bases identical to TRBD1. Germline CDR1 is SGHTA and CDR2 is FQGTGA. The CDR3 runs to 13 residues. Trimming removed 2 bases from V and 8 bases from J; junction bases left unmatched: 4. CDR3 region: CASSLAGGGGYTF. DNA for the CDR3: TGTGCCAGCAGCTTAGCAGGGGGCGGAGGCTACACCTTC.

This clonotype was observed at least ten times. The chain's CDR3 is CSVSWTEETQYF. CDR3 nucleotide sequence: TGCAGCGTTTCGTGGACTGAAGAGACCCAGTACTTC. This rearrangement joins TRBV29-1 to TRBJ2-5, with a tentative D call TRBD2 (5 bases). This CDR3 has 12 residues. Trimming stripped 5 bases from V and 3 bases from J, with 10 bases between. Germline V lookup: CDR1 SQVTM, CDR2 ANQGSEA.

The table lists this clonotype with a few counts. This sequence joins TRBV27 and TRBJ2-1; 9 bases are shared with TRBD2. Germline CDR1 is MNHEY and CDR2 is SMNVEV (reference sequence). Losses at the gene ends were 4 bases for V and 3 bases for J; bases not matched to a gene: 13. The CDR3 runs 18 residues. The CDR3 region has the DNA TGTGCCAGCAGTTCACCCTTCCGGACTAGCGAATTCTACAATGAGCAGTTCTTC. Translation gives CASSSPFRTSEFYNEQFF.

This clonotype appeared many times. This chain links TRBV28 with TRBJ2-2, with D hard to call. The germline gives CDR1 MDHEN, CDR2 SYDVKM. V was pared by 7 bases and J by 1 base, with 13 bases between. CDR3 length equals 15 residues. In nucleotides, the CDR3 is TGTGCCAGCATGATCGGATTTCGGAACACCGGGGAGCTGTTTTTT. Protein sequence: CASMIGFRNTGELFF.

The chain employs TRBV7-2 and TRBJ1-4; D is perhaps TRBD1 (5 bases). Germline V lookup: CDR1 SGHTA, CDR2 FQGNSA. V shed 3 bases and J shed 4 bases, with 15 bases lying between them. The CDR3 is 16 amino acids. CDR3 residues: CASSLGPPTNNEKLFF. The CDR3 DNA follows: TGTGCCAGCAGCTTGGGACCTCCTACCAATAATGAAAAACTGTTTTTT.